The 6 T cell receptor beta chains below were found in one sample sequenced in a study of T cells in Graves' hyperthyroidism and ophthalmopathy (dated by TCRdb to the late 2010s). The protocol used for the library was multiplex PCR. Sequencing used an Illumina HiSeq 2000. TCR beta CDR3 regions were amplified from RNA transcripts. For the first round of RT-PCR on the TCR CDR3, the HTBI primer set was used together with the Qiagen OneStep RT-PCR kit. TCRdb trimmed the raw reads at Q25, called clones with MiXCR and kept productive beta chains. Every CDR3 protein is listed once, alongside the most common genes and DNA of its rows. The sample contains around 620,000 distinct CDR3 sequences, 11% to 15% of them found a single time. The ten biggest clones cover over 6% of the sample. Sequenced sample: blood. Receptor source: a woman between 18 and 29 years old with Graves' ophthalmopathy.

About this clonotype itself: Possible read error: a much larger clone is one base away. This sequence joins TRBV2 and TRBJ2-5; the match to TRBD1 covers 8 bases. Germline-derived CDR1 and CDR2 are SNHLY and FYNNEI. CDR3 length: 11 amino acids. The CDR3 nucleotides are TGTGCCTGCAGTGGACAGGGTGCAATGTACTTC. Protein product: CACSGQGAMYF.

Notes on this clonotype: The junction and the germline gene differ at one end; a read error may be behind it. DNA for the CDR3: TGTGCCAGTAGCGCTAGCGGGAGGGATACCTCCTACGGGCAGTACTTC. Residues: CASSASGRDTSYGQYF. This chain connects TRBV19 to TRBJ2-7; 12 bases are shared with TRBD2. Germline assignment: CDR1 LNHDA and CDR2 SQIVND (reference sequence). This CDR3 has 16 amino acids.

This clonotype was observed many times. The chain employs TRBV11-2 and TRBJ2-7; D might be TRBD2 (6 bases). The germline V gene has CDR1 SGHAT and CDR2 FQNNGV. V lost 1 base to trimming and J lost 2 bases, with 9 bases between them. CDR3 size: 14 residues. The CDR3 protein is CASSLAGTPYEQYF. The CDR3 bases are TGTGCCAGCAGCTTAGCCGGGACTCCCTACGAGCAGTACTTC.

In this sample, this clonotype turned up many times. This chain links TRBV11-2 with TRBJ2-1; maybe TRBD2 (5 bases). This CDR3 comprises 16 residues. V was shortened by 3 bases and J by 0 bases, with 12 bases between the two germline ends. Germline V gene sequence: CDR1 SGHAT, CDR2 FQNNGV. CDR3 coding DNA: TGTGCCAGCAGCTTGTCCCTAGGGAGCTCCTACAATGAGCAGTTCTTC. Its translation: CASSLSLGSSYNEQFF.

This clonotype was recorded at least ten times. The chain has TRBV6-5 and TRBJ2-5, with 10 bases identical to TRBD2. The germline CDR1 and CDR2 sequences are MNHEY and SVGAGI. The CDR3 totals 14 residues. V shed 2 bases, J shed 5 bases, and the junction held 2 bases outside the gene matches. In DNA form, the CDR3 reads TGTGCCAGCAGTTACCAAGCGGGAGGGGAGACCCAGTACTTC. It translates to CASSYQAGGETQYF.

The V gene is TRBV2, the J gene TRBJ1-3; 7 nucleotides line up with TRBD1. The germline CDR1 and CDR2 sequences are SNHLY and FYNNEI. After removal of 5 bases from V and 0 bases from J, the junction contained 7 bases not matched to a gene. The CDR3 is 16 residues long. The CDR3 coding sequence is TGTGCCAGCAGTATGTCCGGGACAGACTCTGGAAACACCATATATTTT. It yields the protein CASSMSGTDSGNTIYF.